The rows below give T cell receptor beta chains drawn from one sample of a study of blood T cell repertoires in COVID-19. Here immunoSEQ multiplex PCR was the method, and the copy in TCRdb shows in-frame clones only, minus some. Among around 200,000 clones listed, roughly 85% were seen once. Sequenced: PBMCs or T cells enriched from blood (not recorded which). The receptors originated from a man aged 40-55 years who had recovered from COVID-19. Both conserved end residues are part of each CDR3. The order of the fields is CDR3 protein, CDR3 DNA, V gene, CDR3 length, J gene, D gene, clone size. D genes are given only for firm matches. Part of the rows lack a size; the others show once, few, many or a class for expanded clones.

CDR3 protein: CASSFDRGYEQYF
CDR3 DNA: TGTGCCAGCAGCTTCGACAGGGGATACGAGCAGTACTTC
V gene: TRBV11-3
CDR3 length: 13
J gene: TRBJ2-7
D gene: TRBD1
clone size: -

CDR3 protein: CASSYRGGETQYF
CDR3 DNA: TGTGCCAGCTCCTACAGGGGGGGAGAGACCCAGTACTTC
V gene: TRBV18
CDR3 length: 13
J gene: TRBJ2-5
D gene: -
clone size: -

CDR3 protein: CASGLELYGYTF
CDR3 DNA: TGTGCTAGTGGTTTGGAACTCTATGGCTACACCTTC
V gene: TRBV12-5
CDR3 length: 12
J gene: TRBJ1-2
D gene: -
clone size: -

CDR3 protein: CASRDRGHGYTF
CDR3 DNA: TGTGCCAGCCGGGACAGGGGCCATGGCTACACCTTC
V gene: TRBV27
CDR3 length: 12
J gene: TRBJ1-2
D gene: TRBD1
clone size: -

CDR3 protein: CASSRGTGGDTEAFF
CDR3 DNA: TGCGCCAGCAGCCGGGGAACAGGGGGGGACACTGAAGCTTTCTTT
V gene: TRBV4-1
CDR3 length: 15
J gene: TRBJ1-1
D gene: TRBD1
clone size: -

CDR3 protein: CASSFRTGLTEAFF
CDR3 DNA: TGTGCCAGCAGCTTCAGGACAGGTTTGACTGAAGCTTTCTTT
V gene: TRBV11-1
CDR3 length: 14
J gene: TRBJ1-1
D gene: TRBD1
clone size: -

CDR3 protein: CASSTRDRESVTF
CDR3 DNA: TGTGCCAGCAGTACTCGGGACAGGGAGTCCGTCACCTTC
V gene: TRBV6-5
CDR3 length: 13
J gene: TRBJ1-2
D gene: TRBD1
clone size: -

CDR3 protein: CSVATSGGVGEQFF
CDR3 DNA: TGCAGCGTGGCCACTAGCGGGGGGGTTGGAGAGCAGTTCTTC
V gene: TRBV29-1
CDR3 length: 14
J gene: TRBJ2-1
D gene: TRBD2
clone size: once

CDR3 protein: CASSLVRDTEAFF
CDR3 DNA: TGTGCCAGCAGTTTAGTGAGGGACACTGAAGCTTTCTTT
V gene: TRBV12-3/TRBV12-4
CDR3 length: 13
J gene: TRBJ1-1
D gene: -
clone size: once

CDR3 protein: CASSLVGGQGSYEQYF
CDR3 DNA: TGTGCCAGCAGCTTAGTAGGAGGACAGGGGTCCTACGAGCAGTACTTC
V gene: TRBV7-2
CDR3 length: 16
J gene: TRBJ2-7
D gene: TRBD1
clone size: -

CDR3 protein: CASSFSGRTYEQYF
CDR3 DNA: TGTGCCAGCAGTTTTAGCGGGAGGACCTACGAGCAGTACTTC
V gene: TRBV27
CDR3 length: 14
J gene: TRBJ2-7
D gene: TRBD2
clone size: -

CDR3 protein: CAWRRVEQFF
CDR3 DNA: TGTGCCTGGAGGCGTGTAGAGCAGTTCTTC
V gene: TRBV30
CDR3 length: 10
J gene: TRBJ2-1
D gene: -
clone size: -